Presented here are 27 T cell receptor beta chains from one specimen sequenced in a study of blood T cells in healthy people across ages (dated by TCRdb to between 2014 and 2017). Library preparation employed 5' RACE. Sequencing was performed on an Illumina HiSeq 2500. The second PCR ran for roughly 7 to 12 cycles and used a J-beta primer mix along with a sample-barcoded 5' primer. TCRdb reanalyzed the raw reads on its own, using fastp at Q25 for trimming and MiXCR for clone calling, and kept in-frame beta chains. One record per CDR3 amino acid sequence lists the most common genes and DNA. Here the sample has 980,000 or so distinct CDR3 sequences; around 48% occur a single time. The ten largest clones represent roughly an eighth of the sample. Sequenced input: blood. Receptor source: a man under 40 in good health.

This clonotype was seen a handful of times. The chain combines TRBV5-1 with TRBJ2-1; 9 nucleotides match TRBD2. The J call may not be correct, given that the DNA end is closer to TRBJ2-7. The CDR3 length is 16 residues. The germline gives CDR1 SGHRS, CDR2 YFSETQ. In DNA, the CDR3 is TGCGCCAGCAGCTTCCAAGCGGGGGGCTCCTACAATGAGCAGTACTTC. It encodes CASSFQAGGSYNEQYF.

The CDR3 coding sequence is TGTGCCAGCAGTTCCCGGGACAGGGGGACCAATCAGCCCCAGCATTTT. Residues: CASSSRDRGTNQPQHF. The gene calls are TRBV6-5 and TRBJ1-5, with 11 bases fitting TRBD1. The ends lost 4 bases at V and 3 bases at J; junction bases unmatched: 5. Germline lookup yields CDR1 MNHEY and CDR2 SVGAGI. CDR3 size: 16 residues.

The chain joins TRBV5-5 to TRBJ1-1, with D tentatively TRBD1 (5 bases). Between the trimmed V and J ends, which lost 4 bases and 7 bases, there was a span of 11 bases. Germline lookup yields CDR1 SGHKS and CDR2 YYEKEE (reference sequence). The CDR3 runs 12 residues. In DNA, the CDR3 is TGTGCCAGCAGCCCCGGGACGGTTGAAGCTTTCTTT. This sequence encodes CASSPGTVEAFF.

This clonotype was picked up a small number of times. This chain connects TRBV3-1 to TRBJ2-3; TRBD1 matches at 10 bases. CDR1 is LGHDT and CDR2 is YNNKEL in the germline V gene (reference sequence). The CDR3 loop spans 16 amino acids. Trimming removed 1 base from V and 4 bases from J; junction bases left unmatched: 5. CDR3 coding DNA: TGTGCCAGCAGCCAAGTTATGACAGGGGGCGCAGATACGCAGTATTTT. The encoded protein is CASSQVMTGGADTQYF.

The V call is TRBV27, the J call TRBJ2-7, with a possible D match to TRBD2 (7 bases). The CDR3 has 17 amino acids. Germline assignment: CDR1 MNHEY and CDR2 SMNVEV (reference sequence). The germline V and J ends were trimmed by 3 bases and 1 base, with 19 bases remaining between them. This CDR3 reads CASSLGGGVRDSYEQYF. The CDR3 DNA reads TGTGCCAGCAGTTTGGGAGGGGGAGTACGAGATTCCTACGAGCAGTACTTC.

Only a few counts were recorded for this clonotype. The chain carries TRBV2 and TRBJ2-3; D possibly matches TRBD1 or TRBD2 (5 bases each). Germline V lookup: CDR1 SNHLY, CDR2 FYNNEI. The V end was cut by 7 bases, the J end by 6 bases, with 17 bases between. The CDR3 totals 14 residues. CDR3 sequence reads: CASTGGLPGDTQYF. CDR3 sequence (DNA): TGTGCCAGCACCGGTGGACTTCCAGGGGATACGCAGTATTTT.

V is TRBV20-1 and J is TRBJ2-1; D is unclear. Germline-derived CDR1 and CDR2 are DFQATT and SNEGSKA (reference sequence). The V end was cut by 2 bases, the J end by 7 bases, with 12 bases between. This CDR3 is built from 13 residues. The CDR3 here is CSARYEERNEQFF. The CDR3 DNA reads TGCAGTGCTAGATACGAGGAAAGAAATGAGCAGTTCTTC.

This chain connects TRBV10-2 to TRBJ2-3; 9 bases agree with TRBD2. Germline CDR1 and CDR2: WSHSY and SAAADI. Trimming cost V 7 bases and J 2 bases; bases outside gene matches: 16. The CDR3 runs to 18 residues. CDR3 loop: CASKRSGAGGPTTDTQYF. CDR3 DNA: TGCGCCAGCAAGAGAAGCGGGGCGGGGGGGCCGACCACAGATACGCAGTATTTT.

J is TRBJ1-5 and V is TRBV10-3; possible D gene TRBD1, 5 bases. This CDR3 has 13 residues. V was pared by 6 bases and J by 5 bases, with 11 bases between. The germline CDR1 and CDR2 sequences are ENHRY and SYGVKD. The CDR3 DNA reads as TGTGCCATCAGCGAAGAGGGGTATCAGCCCCAGCATTTT. Translating it yields CAISEEGYQPQHF.

J is TRBJ2-2 and V is TRBV20-1, with D possibly called TRBD1 or TRBD2 (7 bases each). Trimming took off 5 bases at V and 6 bases at J, with 16 bases between the two ends. Germline V CDR1 and CDR2: DFQATT, SNEGSKA (reference sequence). This CDR3 is built from 14 residues. The CDR3 here is CSASSGRGPGELFF. The CDR3 DNA is TGCAGTGCTTCCAGTGGGAGGGGGCCCGGGGAGCTGTTTTTT.

This chain links TRBV29-1 with TRBJ2-3; maybe TRBD2 (5 bases). Germline V lookup: CDR1 SQVTM, CDR2 ANQGSEA. Trimming cost V 0 bases and J 14 bases, with 12 bases left between them. CDR3 length: 11 amino acids. The DNA for the CDR3 is TGCAGCGTTGAAGACGACTACCCTTTGTATTTT. Translation gives CSVEDDYPLYF.

This clonotype was counted a few times. The chain has TRBV10-3 and TRBJ2-5; D unclear. Germline V gives CDR1 ENHRY, CDR2 SYGVKD. The CDR3 loop spans 14 amino acids. Trimming removed 2 bases from V and 0 bases from J, with 7 bases in between. CDR3 amino acids: CAISEALNQETQYF. The DNA for the CDR3 is TGTGCCATCAGTGAGGCGCTAAACCAAGAGACCCAGTACTTC.

The chain joins TRBV7-2 to TRBJ1-5; the D is unclear. V was shortened by 1 base and J by 5 bases, with 6 bases between the two germline ends. CDR3 length: 13 residues. Germline CDR1 SGHTA, CDR2 FQGNSA. CDR3 amino acids: CASSLDEYQPQHF. CDR3 DNA: TGTGCCAGCAGCTTAGACGAGTATCAGCCCCAGCATTTT. The full variable domain, with the rest looked up from reference TRBV7-2 and TRBJ1-5, is GAGVSQSPSNKVTEKGKDVELRCDPISGHTALYWYRQSLGQGLEFLIYFQGNSAPDKSGLPSDRFSAERTGGSVSTLTIQRTQQEDSAVYLCASSLDEYQPQHFGDGTRLSIL.

Here the CDR3 DNA reads TGCAGTGCTAGAGACCCGTTAGGGTCCTACGAGCAGTACTTC. Amino acid sequence: CSARDPLGSYEQYF. The chain carries TRBV20-1 and TRBJ2-7; D ambiguous. The CDR3 consists of 14 residues. Per germline, CDR1 DFQATT and CDR2 SNEGSKA (reference sequence). V lost 0 bases, J lost 1 base, and 10 bases lay in between.

This clonotype was found many times. The J gene is TRBJ2-1, the V gene TRBV5-1; weak D call: TRBD1 (5 bases). The CDR3 covers 15 residues. CDR1 SGHRS and CDR2 YFSETQ come from the germline V gene. Trimming cost V 1 base and J 6 bases, with 14 bases left between them. The CDR3 region is CASSLKGEGPNEQFF. The CDR3 nucleotides read TGCGCCAGCAGCTTGAAAGGGGAAGGACCCAATGAGCAGTTCTTC.

This clonotype was observed a few times. The chain recombines TRBV11-2 with TRBJ2-3; D not resolved. Looked up from germline, CDR1 is SGHAT and CDR2 is FQNNGV. CDR3 size: 13 residues. Trimming pared 1 base from V and 3 bases from J, leaving 5 bases between. The CDR3 nucleotides read TGTGCCAGCAGCTTAGTGTGGACAGATACGCAGTATTTT. It specifies CASSLVWTDTQYF.

This clonotype appeared many times. The genes are TRBV20-1 and TRBJ1-1; D not certain. This CDR3 is built from 13 residues. Trimming cost V 0 bases and J 4 bases, with 9 bases left between them. From germline, CDR1 is DFQATT and CDR2 SNEGSKA (reference sequence). The CDR3 DNA follows: TGCAGTGCTAGAGATCTATTGGCCACTGAAGCTTTCTTT. It encodes CSARDLLATEAFF.

The V call is TRBV12-3 or TRBV12-4, the J call TRBJ2-5, with D possibly being TRBD1 or TRBD2 (5 bases each). Trimming took off 3 bases at V and 7 bases at J, with 15 bases between the two ends. The CDR3 spans 14 residues. This chain's CDR3 is CASSFGRDLVTQYF. Here the CDR3 DNA reads TGTGCCAGCAGTTTCGGACGGGACCTGGTGACCCAGTACTTC.

This chain connects TRBV9 to TRBJ1-1; 9 nucleotides line up with TRBD1. Germline V lookup: CDR1 SGDLS, CDR2 YYNGEE. Germline trimming cut 0 bases from V and 2 bases from J; bases unmatched to any gene: 2. CDR3 length: 15 residues. CDR3 coding DNA: TGTGCCAGCAGCGTAGCGGGACAGGGTAACACTGAAGCTTTCTTT. It translates to CASSVAGQGNTEAFF.

This clonotype was observed a handful of times. V usage is TRBV29-1 and J usage is TRBJ1-2; a possible D gene is TRBD1 (5 bases). From germline, CDR1 is SQVTM and CDR2 ANQGSEA. Trimming left V 6 bases short and J 1 base short, with 12 bases between. CDR3 length: 13 residues. CDR3: CSVASGLNYGYTF. CDR3 nucleotides: TGCAGCGTGGCGTCGGGGCTTAACTATGGCTACACCTTC. Supplemented by reference TRBV29-1 and TRBJ1-2, the full variable domain reads SAVISQKPSRDICQRGTSLTIQCQVDSQVTMMFWYRQQPGQSLTLIATANQGSEATYESGFVIDKFPISRPNLTFSTLTVSNMSPEDSSIYLCSVASGLNYGYTFGSGTRLTVV.

On this clonotype: An end of the junction does not agree with germline; a read error may underlie this. This chain links TRBV3-1 with TRBJ1-1; D unclear. The length of the CDR3 is 11 residues. The germline gives CDR1 LGHDT, CDR2 YNNKEL (reference sequence). DNA of the CDR3: TGTGTCAGCAGTTCCTACACTGAAGCTTTCTTT. It is translated as CVSSSYTEAFF.

This chain links TRBV25-1 with TRBJ2-3; D possibly corresponds to TRBD1 (7 bases). V was trimmed by 0 bases and J by 6 bases, leaving 13 bases between them. This CDR3 comprises 15 residues. The germline V gene encodes CDR1 MGHDK and CDR2 SYGVNS. In DNA, the CDR3 is TGTGCCAGCAGTGAATATAAGGCAGGGGGGGATACGCAGTATTTT. This codes for CASSEYKAGGDTQYF.

To note about this clonotype: The junction departs from the called germline gene at one end, perhaps through a read error. The chain is built from TRBV5-5 and TRBJ2-3; the D gene is possibly TRBD2 (5 bases). This CDR3 is built from 16 residues. Germline V lookup: CDR1 SGHKS, CDR2 YYEKEE (reference sequence). Here the CDR3 reads CASRLGYVRAGDTQYF. In nucleotides, the CDR3 is TGTGCCAGCAGGTTGGGCTATGTGAGGGCCGGGGATACGCAGTATTTT.

The rearrangement links TRBV12-3 or TRBV12-4 to TRBJ2-4; D is possibly TRBD2 (7 bases). TRBJ2-7 explains the end of the DNA better; the J call may be wrong. This CDR3 has 16 amino acids. CDR3 region: CASSFSSGGLVGEQYF. Here the CDR3 DNA reads TGTGCCAGCAGTTTTTCGTCCGGGGGGCTAGTTGGCGAGCAGTACTTC.

The gene calls are TRBV5-1 and TRBJ2-3; the match to TRBD1 covers 7 bases. The CDR3 is made up of 15 amino acids. Germline V lookup: CDR1 SGHRS, CDR2 YFSETQ. V dropped 4 bases and J dropped 2; count of bases not matched to a gene: 7. The CDR3 protein is CASSRDRQNTDTQYF. CDR3 nucleotides: TGCGCCAGCAGCAGGGACAGACAGAACACAGATACGCAGTATTTT.

There are a few counts of this clonotype. The gene calls are TRBV5-6 and TRBJ2-3, with 8 bases matching TRBD2. J gave up 4 bases and V 4 bases, and 14 bases lay outside the gene matches. The CDR3 spans 17 residues. CDR1 SGHDT and CDR2 YYEEEE come from the germline V gene. The CDR3: CASSQTRTSFDADTQYF. CDR3 DNA sequence: TGTGCCAGCAGCCAAACCCGGACTAGCTTTGACGCAGATACGCAGTATTTT. The complete variable domain, with remaining parts taken from reference TRBV5-6 and TRBJ2-3, reads DAGVTQSPTHLIKTRGQQVTLRCSPKSGHDTVSWYQQALGQGPQFIFQYYEEEERQRGNFPDRFSGHQFPNYSSELNVNALLLGDSALYLCASSQTRTSFDADTQYFGPGTRLTVL.

In its sample, this clonotype was seen a few times. The chain employs TRBV27 and TRBJ1-2, with D perhaps TRBD1 (5 bases). From germline, CDR1 is MNHEY and CDR2 SMNVEV (reference sequence). The V gene lost 6 bases and the J gene lost 4 bases, with 15 bases spanning the gap. The CDR3 consists of 14 residues. CDR3 protein: CASSPRGISYGYTF. For the CDR3, the DNA is TGTGCCAGCAGCCCTCGGGGGATTAGCTATGGCTACACCTTC.